This T cell receptor (beta chain) was found in a study of response to subunit inactivated influenza vaccine. MiXCR, run by TCRdb on the RT-PCR reads, gives a single entry per CDR3 protein. This repertoire shows about 780,000 distinct CDR3 sequences, 18% found once; its top ten account for approximately 10%. Germline loops: CDR1 LNHNV, CDR2 YYDKDF (reference sequence). V lost 0 bases, J lost 2 bases, and 8 bases lay in between. This CDR3 is 14 amino acids long. The TCR was taken from a man aged 50 to 60 who received an inactivated influenza vaccine. The rearrangement joins TRBV15 to TRBJ2-7; D is possibly TRBD1 (6 bases). The source was PBMCs from blood, collected less than 6 days after vaccination. CDR3 in DNA: TGTGCCACCAGCAGAGATACAGGGCCCTACGAGCAGTACTTC. This translates into CATSRDTGPYEQYF.